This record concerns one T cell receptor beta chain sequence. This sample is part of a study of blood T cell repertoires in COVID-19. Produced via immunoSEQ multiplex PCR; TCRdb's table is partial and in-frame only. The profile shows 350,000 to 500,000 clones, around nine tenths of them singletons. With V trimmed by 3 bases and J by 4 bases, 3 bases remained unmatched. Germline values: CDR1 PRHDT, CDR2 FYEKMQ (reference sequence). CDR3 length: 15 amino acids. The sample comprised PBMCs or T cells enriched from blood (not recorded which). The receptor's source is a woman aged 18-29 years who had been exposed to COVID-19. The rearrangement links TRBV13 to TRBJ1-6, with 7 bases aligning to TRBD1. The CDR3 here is CASSLRQGYNSPLHF. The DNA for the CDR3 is TGTGCCAGCAGCTTGAGACAGGGTTATAATTCACCCCTCCACTTT.